These T cell receptor beta chains were read from a single sample in a study of blood T cell repertoires in COVID-19. The table came from immunoSEQ multiplex PCR; TCRdb's copy has only in-frame clones and leaves some out. The sample has roughly 290,000 clones; about 89% are singletons. What was sequenced was peripheral blood. These receptors were obtained from a woman between 45 and 65 years old who had recovered from COVID-19. CDR3s include the opening cysteine and the closing phenylalanine or tryptophan. D genes are given only for firm matches. Clone size is stated in some rows and not others, as once, few, many or a class when expanded.

NA	NA	TRBV19	TRBJ2-1	TGTGCCAGTAGTATAGATAGGCAGGACAACAATGAGCAGTTCTTC	CASSIDRQDNNEQFF
NA	TRBD1	TRBV28	TRBJ2-7	TGTGCCAGCAGTCCCCCCGGACAGGGAGATTACGAGCAGTACTTC	CASSPPGQGDYEQYF
NA	TRBD1	TRBV28	TRBJ2-7	TGTGCCAGCAGACAAATGACAGGGGGCCACGAGCAGTACTTC	CASRQMTGGHEQYF
NA	TRBD1	TRBV28	TRBJ1-5	TGTGCCAGCTTCGACAGGGGCGAGGATCAGCCCCAGCATTTT	CASFDRGEDQPQHF
NA	TRBD1	TRBV11-2	TRBJ2-3	TGTGCCAGCAGCCAAGGGACAGCTAGAAGCACAGATACGCAGTATTTT	CASSQGTARSTDTQYF
NA	NA	TRBV18	TRBJ2-3	TGTGCCAGCTCACCGGGACAAACAACCACAGATACGCAGTATTTT	CASSPGQTTTDTQYF
NA	NA	TRBV5-4	TRBJ2-7	TGTGCCAGCAGCTGGGTGGGGGAGGCCGAGCAGTACTTC	CASSWVGEAEQYF
NA	TRBD2	TRBV7-7	TRBJ2-5	TGTGCCAGCAGCCCCCCAGGCGGGGGAAGTGGGCACTTC	CASSPPGGGSGHF
NA	NA	TRBV10-2	TRBJ1-1	TGCGCCAGCAGTGCGGCAAGGGAGGGTACTGAAGCTTTCTTT	CASSAAREGTEAFF
NA	NA	TRBV28	TRBJ1-2	TGTGCCATCCGACGGGGGGGGAACTATGGCTACACCTTC	CAIRRGGNYGYTF
NA	NA	TRBV30	TRBJ1-4	TGTGCCTGGAGTGTAGGGGCAGGGGATGAAAAACTGTTTTTT	CAWSVGAGDEKLFF
few	TRBD1	TRBV4-3	TRBJ2-1	TGCGCCAGCAGCCAAGATGGGACAGGGGATTTCAATGAGCAGTTCTTC	CASSQDGTGDFNEQFF
NA	NA	TRBV7-2	TRBJ2-1	TGTGCCAGCAGCTTAGCGAGCCAGGGTTATGAGCAGTTCTTC	CASSLASQGYEQFF
NA	NA	TRBV2	TRBJ2-5	TGTGCCAGCAGTGTTTTAACAGGGAGGGCAGAGACCCAGTACTTC	CASSVLTGRAETQYF
NA	NA	TRBV7-2	TRBJ2-5	TGTGCCAGCAGCGCGCAGGGTGCCGGCACGGAGACCCAGTACTTC	CASSAQGAGTETQYF
once	NA	TRBV30	TRBJ1-3	TGTGCCTGGACCGCGAAAGAGCGTTCCTCTGGAAACACCATATATTTT	CAWTAKERSSGNTIYF
NA	TRBD1	TRBV27	TRBJ2-2	TGTGCCAGCAGTTTGGGACAGGGAGTAACCGGGGAGCTGTTTTTT	CASSLGQGVTGELFF
once	NA	TRBV28	TRBJ2-3	TGTGCCAGCGTGACTTATCAGGGTGGCACAGATACGCAGTATTTT	CASVTYQGGTDTQYF
once	NA	TRBV14	TRBJ2-7	TGTGCCAGCAGCCAAGTAACAGGGACCTACGAGCAGTACTTC	CASSQVTGTYEQYF
NA	NA	TRBV19	TRBJ1-5	TGTGCCAGTAGTATCCGGCGGGATGCTAATCAGCCCCAGCATTTT	CASSIRRDANQPQHF
medium-sized	NA	TRBV30	TRBJ2-7	TGTGCCTGGCAGCTTACACAGGGTTCGGATGAGCAGTACTTC	CAWQLTQGSDEQYF
NA	NA	TRBV29-1	TRBJ2-7	TGCAGCGTTGTTGTGGGGGGAGAAGGCGAGCAGTACTTC	CSVVVGGEGEQYF
NA	NA	TRBV9	TRBJ2-3	TGTGCCAGCAGCGTTGGCGATACGCAGTATTTT	CASSVGDTQYF
few	TRBD1	TRBV9	TRBJ1-1	TGTGCCAGCAGCGCTCGGGGACAGATGAACACTGAAGCTTTCTTT	CASSARGQMNTEAFF
NA	TRBD2	TRBV7-7	TRBJ2-2	TGTGCCAGCAGCTTGGGCGGGGGGGCTACCGGGGAGCTGTTTTTT	CASSLGGGATGELFF
NA	NA	TRBV6-5	TRBJ1-6	TGTGCCAGCAGTTACTCGTCATTTTTTCTAAATTCACCCCTCCACTTT	CASSYSSFFLNSPLHF
NA	NA	TRBV3-1/TRBV3-2	TRBJ1-5	TGTGCCAGCAGCCAAACAGGGAGGCCCCAGCATTTT	CASSQTGRPQHF
NA	NA	TRBV29-1	TRBJ1-2	TGCAGCGGACGGGATTTGAACTATGGCTACACCTTC	CSGRDLNYGYTF
NA	NA	TRBV15	TRBJ2-7	TGTGCCACCAGCAGAGGGAAGGGGCCATTAGAGCAGTACTTC	CATSRGKGPLEQYF
NA	TRBD2	TRBV4-3	TRBJ2-3	TGCGCCAGCAGCGGGTTGAGCGGGGGGGATGGAGATACGCAGTATTTT	CASSGLSGGDGDTQYF
NA	NA	TRBV6-6	TRBJ2-1	TGTGCCAGCAGTCCACACCGGGGGATAAACTACAATGAGCAGTTCTTC	CASSPHRGINYNEQFF
NA	NA	TRBV6-5	TRBJ1-1	TGTGCCACTTCAAAGGCTAGGGAAGCTTTCTTT	CATSKAREAFF
NA	TRBD1	TRBV2	TRBJ1-5	TGTGCCAGCAGTTCAACGCAGGGGGTAGGTCAGCCCCAGCATTTT	CASSSTQGVGQPQHF
NA	NA	TRBV29-1	TRBJ2-1	TGCAGCGTTGTAGGACAGCCGCTGGGCAATGAGCAGTTCTTC	CSVVGQPLGNEQFF
NA	NA	TRBV20-1	TRBJ1-6	TGCAGTGCTAGTGGTTCAGGGTCGGAACCCCTCCACTTT	CSASGSGSEPLHF